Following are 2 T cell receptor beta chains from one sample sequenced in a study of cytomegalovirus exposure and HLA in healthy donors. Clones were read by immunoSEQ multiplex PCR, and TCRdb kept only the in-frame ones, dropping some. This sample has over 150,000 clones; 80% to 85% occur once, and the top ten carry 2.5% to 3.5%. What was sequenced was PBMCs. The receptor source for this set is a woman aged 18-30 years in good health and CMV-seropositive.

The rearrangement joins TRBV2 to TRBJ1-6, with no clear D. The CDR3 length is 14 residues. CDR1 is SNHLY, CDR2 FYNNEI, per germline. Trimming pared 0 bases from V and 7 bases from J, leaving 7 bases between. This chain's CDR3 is CASSEARQNSPLHF. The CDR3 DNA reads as TGTGCCAGCAGTGAAGCACGCCAGAATTCACCCCTCCACTTT.

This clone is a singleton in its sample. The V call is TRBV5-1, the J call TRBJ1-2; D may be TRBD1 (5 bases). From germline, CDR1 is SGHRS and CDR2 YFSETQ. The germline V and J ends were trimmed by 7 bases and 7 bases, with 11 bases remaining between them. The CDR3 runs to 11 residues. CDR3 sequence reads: CASGREGGYTF. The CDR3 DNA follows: TGCGCCAGCGGCAGGGAGGGTGGCTACACCTTC. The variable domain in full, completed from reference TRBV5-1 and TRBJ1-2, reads KAGVTQTPRYLIKTRGQQVTLSCSPISGHRSVSWYQQTPGQGLQFLFEYFSETQRNKGNFPGRFSGRQFSNSRSEMNVSTLELGDSALYLCASGREGGYTFGSGTRLTVV.